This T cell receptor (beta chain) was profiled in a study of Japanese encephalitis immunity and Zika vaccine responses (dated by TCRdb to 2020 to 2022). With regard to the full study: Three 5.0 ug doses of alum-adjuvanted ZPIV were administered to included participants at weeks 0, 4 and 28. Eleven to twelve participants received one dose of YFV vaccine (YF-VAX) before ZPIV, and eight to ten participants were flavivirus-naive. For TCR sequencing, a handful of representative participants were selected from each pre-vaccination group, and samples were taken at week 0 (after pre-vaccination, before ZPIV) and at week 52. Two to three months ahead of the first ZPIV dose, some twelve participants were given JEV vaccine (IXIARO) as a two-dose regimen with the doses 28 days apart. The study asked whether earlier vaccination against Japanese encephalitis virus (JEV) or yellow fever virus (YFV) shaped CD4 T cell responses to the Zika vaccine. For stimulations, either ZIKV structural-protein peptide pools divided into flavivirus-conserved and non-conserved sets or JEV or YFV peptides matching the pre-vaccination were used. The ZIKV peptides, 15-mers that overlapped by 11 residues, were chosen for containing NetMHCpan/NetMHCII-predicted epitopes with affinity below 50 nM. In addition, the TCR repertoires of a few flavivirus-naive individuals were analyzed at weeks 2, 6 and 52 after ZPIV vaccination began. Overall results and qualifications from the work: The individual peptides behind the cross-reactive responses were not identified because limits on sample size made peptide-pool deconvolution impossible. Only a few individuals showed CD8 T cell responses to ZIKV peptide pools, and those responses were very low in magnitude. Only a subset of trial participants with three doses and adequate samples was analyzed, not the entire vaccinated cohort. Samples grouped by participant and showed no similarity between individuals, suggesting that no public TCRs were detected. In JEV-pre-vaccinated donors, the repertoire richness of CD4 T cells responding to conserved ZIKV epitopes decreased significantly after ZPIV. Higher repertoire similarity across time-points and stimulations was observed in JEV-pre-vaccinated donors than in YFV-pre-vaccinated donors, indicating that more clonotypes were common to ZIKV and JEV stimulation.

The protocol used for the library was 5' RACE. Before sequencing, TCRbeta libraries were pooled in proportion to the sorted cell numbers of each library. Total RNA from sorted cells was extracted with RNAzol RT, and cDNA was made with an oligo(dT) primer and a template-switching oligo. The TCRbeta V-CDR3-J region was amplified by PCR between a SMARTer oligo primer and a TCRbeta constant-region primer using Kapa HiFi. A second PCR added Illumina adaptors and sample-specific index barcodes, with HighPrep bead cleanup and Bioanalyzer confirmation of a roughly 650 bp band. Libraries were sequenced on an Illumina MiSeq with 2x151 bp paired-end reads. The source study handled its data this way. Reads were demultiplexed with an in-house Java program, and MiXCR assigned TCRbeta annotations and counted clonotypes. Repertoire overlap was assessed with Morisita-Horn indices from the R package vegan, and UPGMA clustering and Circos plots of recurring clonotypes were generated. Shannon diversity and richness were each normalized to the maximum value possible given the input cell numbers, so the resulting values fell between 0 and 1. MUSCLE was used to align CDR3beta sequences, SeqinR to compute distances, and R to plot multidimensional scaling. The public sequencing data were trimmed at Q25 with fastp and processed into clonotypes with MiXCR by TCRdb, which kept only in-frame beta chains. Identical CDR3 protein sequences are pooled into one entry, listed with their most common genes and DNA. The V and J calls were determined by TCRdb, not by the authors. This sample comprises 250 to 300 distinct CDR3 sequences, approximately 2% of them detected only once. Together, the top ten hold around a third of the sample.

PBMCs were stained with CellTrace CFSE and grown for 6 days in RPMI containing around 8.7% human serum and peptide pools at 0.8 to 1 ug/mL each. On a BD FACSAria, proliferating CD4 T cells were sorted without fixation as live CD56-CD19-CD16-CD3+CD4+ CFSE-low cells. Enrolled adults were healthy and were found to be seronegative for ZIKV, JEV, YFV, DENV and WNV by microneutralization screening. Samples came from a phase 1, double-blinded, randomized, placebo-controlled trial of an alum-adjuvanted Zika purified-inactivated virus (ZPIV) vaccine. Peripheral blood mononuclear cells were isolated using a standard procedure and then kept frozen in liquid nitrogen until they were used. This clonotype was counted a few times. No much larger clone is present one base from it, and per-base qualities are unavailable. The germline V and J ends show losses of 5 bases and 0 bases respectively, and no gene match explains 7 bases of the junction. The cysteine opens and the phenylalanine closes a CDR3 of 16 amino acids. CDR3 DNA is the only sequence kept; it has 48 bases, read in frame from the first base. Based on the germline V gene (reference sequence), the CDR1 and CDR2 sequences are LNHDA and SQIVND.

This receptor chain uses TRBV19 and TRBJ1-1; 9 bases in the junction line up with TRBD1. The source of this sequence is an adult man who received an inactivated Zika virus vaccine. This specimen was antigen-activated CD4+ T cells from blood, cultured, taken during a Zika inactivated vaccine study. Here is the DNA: TGTGCCAGTAGTCACATCCGGACAGGGGTGAACACTGAAGCTTTCTTT. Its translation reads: CASSHIRTGVNTEAFF.